The source of this TCR beta chain is a study of OX40 agonist ivuxolimab in advanced cancers. Study information: At doses from 0.01 to 10 mg/kg, patients were given intravenous ivuxolimab every 2 weeks. Eligibility admitted prior anti-PD-1, anti-PD-L1 or anti-CTLA-4 therapy; about 40% had some. Findings and caveats of the study: Partial responders at 0.1-3.0 mg/kg had among the lowest clonal expansion.

As regards this clone: The antigen is undetermined.

TCRdb keeps only in-frame clones here, not all; method: immunoSEQ multiplex PCR. The repertoire holds over 45,000 clones, with roughly 78% as singletons. The CDR3 extends over 14 amino acids. The starting material was CD4+ or CD8+ T cells sorted from blood, obtained in a trial of the OX40 agonist ivuxolimab. This chain joins TRBV1 and TRBJ1-5. TRBV1 is described as a pseudogene. This receptor was obtained from an adult with an advanced solid tumor such as melanoma, head and neck, liver or kidney cancer. The CDR3 DNA follows: TGCACCAGCAGCCAAGATGATGGCAATCAGCCCCAGCATTTT. Translated, it gives CTSSQDDGNQPQHF.